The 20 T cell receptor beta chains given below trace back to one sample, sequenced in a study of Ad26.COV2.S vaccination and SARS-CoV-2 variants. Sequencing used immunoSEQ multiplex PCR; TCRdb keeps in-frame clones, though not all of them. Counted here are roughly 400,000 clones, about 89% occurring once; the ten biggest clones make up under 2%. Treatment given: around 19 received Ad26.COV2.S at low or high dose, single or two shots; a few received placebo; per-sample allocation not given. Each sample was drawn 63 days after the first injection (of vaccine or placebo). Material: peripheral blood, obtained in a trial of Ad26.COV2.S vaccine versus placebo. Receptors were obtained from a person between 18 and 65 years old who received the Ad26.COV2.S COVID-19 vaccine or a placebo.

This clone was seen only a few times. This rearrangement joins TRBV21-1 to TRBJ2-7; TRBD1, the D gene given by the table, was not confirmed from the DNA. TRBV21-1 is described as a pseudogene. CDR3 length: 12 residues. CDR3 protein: CASSRAAYEQYF. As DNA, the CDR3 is TGTGCCAGCAGCAGGGCCGCCTACGAGCAGTACTTC.

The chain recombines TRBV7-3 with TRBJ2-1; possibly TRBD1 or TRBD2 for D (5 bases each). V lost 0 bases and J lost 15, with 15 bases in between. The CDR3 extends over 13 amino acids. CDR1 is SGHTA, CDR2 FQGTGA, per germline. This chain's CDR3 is CASSLTGPTRGFF. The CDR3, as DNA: TGTGCCAGCAGCTTAACGGGGCCAACCCGGGGGTTCTTC.

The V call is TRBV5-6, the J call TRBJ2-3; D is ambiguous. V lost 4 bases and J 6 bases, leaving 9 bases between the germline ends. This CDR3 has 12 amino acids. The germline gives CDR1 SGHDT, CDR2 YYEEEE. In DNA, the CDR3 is TGTGCCAGCAGCCCCGTTGGGGATACGCAGTATTTT. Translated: CASSPVGDTQYF.

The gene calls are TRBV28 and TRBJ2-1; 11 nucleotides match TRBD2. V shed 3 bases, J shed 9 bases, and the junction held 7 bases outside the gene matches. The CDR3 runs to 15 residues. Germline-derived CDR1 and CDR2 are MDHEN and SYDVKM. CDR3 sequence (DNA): TGTGCCAGCAGTTTGTATAGCGGGAGGGCCGGTGAGCAGTTCTTC. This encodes CASSLYSGRAGEQFF.

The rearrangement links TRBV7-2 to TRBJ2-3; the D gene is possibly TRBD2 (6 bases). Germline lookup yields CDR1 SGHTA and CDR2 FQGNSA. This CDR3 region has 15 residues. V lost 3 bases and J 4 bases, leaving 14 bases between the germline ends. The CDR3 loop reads CASSFSRGISDTQYF. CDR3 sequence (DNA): TGTGCCAGCAGCTTTTCGCGCGGGATCTCAGATACGCAGTATTTT.

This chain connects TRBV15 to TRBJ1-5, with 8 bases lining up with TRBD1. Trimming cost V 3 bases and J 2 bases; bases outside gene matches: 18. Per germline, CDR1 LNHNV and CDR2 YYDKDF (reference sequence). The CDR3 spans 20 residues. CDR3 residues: CATSRLTVVDRVTGNQPQHF. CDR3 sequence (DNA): TGTGCCACCAGCAGGCTCACTGTAGTGGACAGGGTGACGGGCAATCAGCCCCAGCATTTT.

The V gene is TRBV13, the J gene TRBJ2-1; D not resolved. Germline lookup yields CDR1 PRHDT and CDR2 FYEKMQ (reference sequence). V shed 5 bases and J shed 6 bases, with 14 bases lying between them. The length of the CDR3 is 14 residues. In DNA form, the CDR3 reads TGTGCCAGCAGCCTCTCGTTAGCCGGCAATGAGCAGTTCTTC. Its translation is CASSLSLAGNEQFF.

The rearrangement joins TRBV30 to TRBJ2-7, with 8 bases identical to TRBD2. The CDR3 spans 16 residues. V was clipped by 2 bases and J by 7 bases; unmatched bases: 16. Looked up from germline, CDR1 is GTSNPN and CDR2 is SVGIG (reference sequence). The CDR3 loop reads CAWSWRAGVTSGEQYF. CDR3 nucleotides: TGTGCCTGGAGTTGGAGAGCGGGAGTGACATCGGGGGAGCAGTACTTC.

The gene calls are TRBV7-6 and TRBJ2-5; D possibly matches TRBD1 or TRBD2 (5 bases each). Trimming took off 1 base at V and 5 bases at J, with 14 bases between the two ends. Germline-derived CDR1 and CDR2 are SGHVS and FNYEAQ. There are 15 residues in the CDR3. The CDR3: CASSLGGGLRETQYF. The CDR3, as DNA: TGTGCCAGCAGCTTAGGTGGGGGTTTGAGGGAGACCCAGTACTTC.

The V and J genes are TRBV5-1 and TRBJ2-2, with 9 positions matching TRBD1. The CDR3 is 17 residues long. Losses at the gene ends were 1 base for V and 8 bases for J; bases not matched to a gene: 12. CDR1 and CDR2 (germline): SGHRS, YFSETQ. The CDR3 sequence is CASSLLPGQGESGELFF. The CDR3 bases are TGCGCCAGCAGCTTGCTACCGGGACAGGGTGAATCGGGGGAGCTGTTTTTT.

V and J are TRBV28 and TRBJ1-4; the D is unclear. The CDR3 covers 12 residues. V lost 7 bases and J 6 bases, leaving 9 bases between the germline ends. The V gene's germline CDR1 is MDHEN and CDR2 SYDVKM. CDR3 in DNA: TGTGCCAGCACCGTTGGAGATGAAAAACTGTTTTTT. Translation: CASTVGDEKLFF.

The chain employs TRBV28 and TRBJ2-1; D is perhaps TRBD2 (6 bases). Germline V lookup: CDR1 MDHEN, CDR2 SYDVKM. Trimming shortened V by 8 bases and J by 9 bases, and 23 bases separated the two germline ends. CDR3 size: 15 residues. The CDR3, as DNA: TGTGCCAGCTTACCGGCGGCGGGAATTGGGGGTGAGCAGTTCTTC. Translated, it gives CASLPAAGIGGEQFF.

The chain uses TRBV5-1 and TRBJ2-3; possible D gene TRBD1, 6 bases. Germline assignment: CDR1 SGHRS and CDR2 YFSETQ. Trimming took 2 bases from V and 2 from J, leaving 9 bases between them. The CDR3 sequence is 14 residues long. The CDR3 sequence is CASSFGQSTDTQYF. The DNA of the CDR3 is TGCGCCAGCAGCTTCGGACAGTCCACAGATACGCAGTATTTT.

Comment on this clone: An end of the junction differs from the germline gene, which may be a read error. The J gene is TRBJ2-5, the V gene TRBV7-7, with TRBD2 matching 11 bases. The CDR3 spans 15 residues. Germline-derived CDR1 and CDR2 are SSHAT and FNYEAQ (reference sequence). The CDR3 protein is CASSAGLADQETQYF. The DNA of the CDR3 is TGTGCTAGCAGCGCGGGACTAGCGGATCAAGAGACCCAGTACTTC. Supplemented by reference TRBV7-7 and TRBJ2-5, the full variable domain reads GAGVSQSPRYKVTKRGQDVTLRCDPISSHATLYWYQQALGQGPEFLTYFNYEAQPDKSGLPSDRFSAERPEGSISTLTIQRTEQRDSAMYRCASSAGLADQETQYFGPGTRLLVL.

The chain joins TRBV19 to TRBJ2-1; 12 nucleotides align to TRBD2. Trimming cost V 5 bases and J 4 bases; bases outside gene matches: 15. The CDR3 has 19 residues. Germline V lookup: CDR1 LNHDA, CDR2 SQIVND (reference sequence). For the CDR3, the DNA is TGTGCCAGTAGTGGCCCGCTCTCTAGCGGGAGGGCCTCTTACAATGAGCAGTTCTTC. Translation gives CASSGPLSSGRASYNEQFF. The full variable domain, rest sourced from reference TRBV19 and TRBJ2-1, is DGGITQSPKYLFRKEGQNVTLSCEQNLNHDAMYWYRQDPGQGLRLIYYSQIVNDFQKGDIAEGYSVSREKKESFPLTVTSAQKNPTAFYLCASSGPLSSGRASYNEQFFGPGTRLTVL.

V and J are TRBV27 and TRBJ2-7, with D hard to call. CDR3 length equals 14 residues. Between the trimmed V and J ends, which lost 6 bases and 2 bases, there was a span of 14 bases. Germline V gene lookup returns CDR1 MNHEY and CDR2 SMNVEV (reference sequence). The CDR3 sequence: CASRRSGTTYEQYF. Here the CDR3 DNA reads TGTGCCAGCAGGAGGTCCGGAACTACCTACGAGCAGTACTTC.

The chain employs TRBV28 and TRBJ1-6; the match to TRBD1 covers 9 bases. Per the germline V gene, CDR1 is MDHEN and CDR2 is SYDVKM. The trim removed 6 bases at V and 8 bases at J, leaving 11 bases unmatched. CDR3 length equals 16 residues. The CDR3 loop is CASSPIQGAWDSPLHF. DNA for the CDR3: TGTGCCAGCAGCCCGATACAGGGGGCCTGGGATTCACCCCTCCACTTT.

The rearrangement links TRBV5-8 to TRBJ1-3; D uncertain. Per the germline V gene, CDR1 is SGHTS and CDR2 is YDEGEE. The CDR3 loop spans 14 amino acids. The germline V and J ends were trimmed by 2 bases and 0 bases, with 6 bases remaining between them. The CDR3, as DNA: TGTGCCAGCAGCTTCGCCATCTCTGGAAACACCATATATTTT. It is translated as CASSFAISGNTIYF.

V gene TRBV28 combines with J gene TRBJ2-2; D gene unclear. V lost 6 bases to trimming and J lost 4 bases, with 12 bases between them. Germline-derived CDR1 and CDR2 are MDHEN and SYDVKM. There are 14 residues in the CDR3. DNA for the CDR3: TGTGCCAGCAGGCGCTTTGGTGGCACCGGGGAGCTGTTTTTT. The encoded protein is CASRRFGGTGELFF.

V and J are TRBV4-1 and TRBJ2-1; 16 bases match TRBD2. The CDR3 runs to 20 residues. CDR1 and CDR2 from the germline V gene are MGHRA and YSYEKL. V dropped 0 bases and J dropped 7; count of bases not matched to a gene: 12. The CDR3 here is CASSQDRMGLAGGGRNEQFF. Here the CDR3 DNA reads TGCGCCAGCAGCCAAGATCGGATGGGACTAGCGGGAGGGGGGAGAAATGAGCAGTTCTTC.